The following is a T cell receptor beta chain sequence with its context. This clonotype was counted at least ten times. The specificity of this receptor is unknown. Base-call qualities are not available, and no considerably larger clone is one nucleotide away. These data belong to a study of T cells in Graves' hyperthyroidism and ophthalmopathy (dated by TCRdb to between 2019 and 2020). Regarding the study in general: Peripheral blood samples were taken at initial diagnosis, before any treatment was given. A discovery cohort of roughly 96 patients, 43 with Graves' ophthalmopathy and about 58 with stable Graves' hyperthyroidism, was used to find distinguishing TCR V-J signatures. Prospective prediction of ophthalmopathy was tested in an independent validation cohort consisting of roughly 19 hyperthyroidism patients and more than 15 patients who later progressed to ophthalmopathy. The 75 to 100 discovery patients were randomly divided into training and test sets at a 7:3 ratio. In addition, the study compared T-cell repertoires in thyroid tissue and in blood from a handful of Graves' hyperthyroidism patients. Following sampling, methimazole starting at 30 mg daily was given to hyperthyroidism patients, and high-dose intravenous methylprednisolone was given to ophthalmopathy patients. According to the paper, TCR Vbeta CDR3 sequencing was carried out on approximately 140 peripheral blood samples, which came from approximately 43 ophthalmopathy, about 75 hyperthyroidism and roughly 17 progressor patients.

What the authors observed across the whole study: No statistical method was used to fix the sample size in advance, and group allocation was not hidden from the investigators. Most expanded thyroid clonotypes (frequency above 0.001) were also found in blood, which suggests that blood repertoires may mirror thyroid immune responses. Ophthalmopathy was separated from stable hyperthyroidism by a 13 V-J signature model, with over 85% sensitivity and roughly 84% specificity obtained in cross-validation and 80%/75% obtained in testing. In validation, the model predicted progression to ophthalmopathy a median of 6.5 months before onset, with approximately 68% sensitivity and 72.22% specificity.

Reading from cysteine to phenylalanine, the CDR3 counts 17 amino acids. Solely the CDR3 DNA is kept, with 51 bases framed from the first base. V is cut back by 7 bases and J by 1 base, with 12 bases in the junction unmatched. In the ophthalmopathy patients, disease was moderately to severely active, with a Clinical Activity Score of 3 or more, a NOSPECS grade of 4 or more, and a duration of less than 3 months. Patients with uncontrolled infections, other autoimmune diseases, pregnancy or lactation were excluded. Diagnoses were established on the basis of clinical symptoms, serum thyroxine and TRAb, thyroid ultrasound, and orbital computed tomography. Ficoll-Paque density gradient centrifugation was used to isolate PBMCs from approximately 10 ml of fresh peripheral blood. Total RNA was extracted with Trizol reagent, and quality was checked on an Agilent 2100 Bioanalyzer. TCR beta CDR3 regions were amplified from RNA transcripts. A first-round RT-PCR of the TCR CDR3 used the HTBI primer set with the Qiagen OneStep RT-PCR kit. A second multiplex PCR round built the libraries, followed by size selection and purification. Libraries were sequenced paired-end with 100 bp reads on an Illumina HiSeq2000. For the original study's pipeline: SOAPnuke was used to process the raw data, throwing out any read that contained adapters or uncalled bases, had a mean Phred below 15, or lacked an exact constant-primer or identifier match. COPE v1.2.5 was used to merge the high-quality paired reads, and each unique nucleotide sequence was defined as a clonotype. MiTCR v1.1 was used to align clonotypes to the IMGT TRBV, TRBD and TRBJ reference segments. Only V-J combinations with frequency above 0.0001, covering about 99% of repertoires, were analysed. A TCS score was defined as the ratio between F50 (clonal expansion) and ExV (chaos), using BLOSUM62-based TCRdist between CDR3 peptides within each V-J. Welch's t-statistics and random forest reduced 450 to 600 V-J features to 10 to 15, which were used in a naive Bayes classifier (R e1071). TCRdb handled the public reads itself, with Q25 trimming in fastp and clone calling in MiXCR, and kept productive beta chains. Each entry is one CDR3 protein sequence, shown with its most common DNA and genes. The V and J calls and clone size are TCRdb's, not the authors'. This sample is represented by about 380,000 distinct CDR3 sequences; around 20% of them were singletons. The ten largest make up 40% of the sample.

The source of this sequence is a man aged 18 to 30 with Graves' ophthalmopathy. Sequenced material: blood. The rearranged chain carries TRBV12-3 or TRBV12-4 and TRBJ2-5; the central 10 bases match TRBD2. Here the CDR3 is given as CASTSTGTSALQETQYF. The DNA sequence is given as TGTGCCAGCACTTCCACCGGGACTAGCGCGCTCCAAGAGACCCAGTACTTC.